These T cell receptor beta chains were read from a single sample in a study of T cell responses to AZD1222 COVID-19 vaccine. Here immunoSEQ multiplex PCR was the method, and the copy in TCRdb shows in-frame clones only, minus some. The sample has under 250,000 clones, 93% seen once; the top ten hold around 1%. Sequences were derived from peripheral blood, sampled on day 0 of MenACWY control vaccination. The receptors shown here come from an adult in good health. Both conserved end residues are part of each CDR3. The D gene is left open where the match is weak. Clone size appears in some rows only: once, few, many, or a class for an expanded clone.

J | size | D | V | DNA | CDR3
TRBJ1-6 | once | NA | TRBV27 | TGTGCCAGCAGTTTAATGGGGGCAGATAATTCACCCCTCCACTTT | CASSLMGADNSPLHF
TRBJ2-7 | NA | TRBD1 | TRBV4-1 | TGCGCCAGCAGCCAAGGCCCACCGGACAGGGCAACCTACGAGCAGTACTTC | CASSQGPPDRATYEQYF
TRBJ2-7 | NA | NA | TRBV4-2 | TGTGCCAGCAGCCCTGGTACCTTCGGCTACGAGCAGTACTTC | CASSPGTFGYEQYF
TRBJ2-7 | NA | NA | TRBV19 | TGTGCCAGTAGTAAACGGGACGGCTTGTACGAGCAGTACTTC | CASSKRDGLYEQYF
TRBJ2-5 | NA | NA | TRBV4-3 | TGCGCCAGCAGCCAAGATATAGACCAAGAGACCCAGTACTTC | CASSQDIDQETQYF
TRBJ2-3 | NA | TRBD1 | TRBV4-1 | TGCGCCAGCAGCCAAGACCGGGACAGGAGCACAGATACGCAGTATTTT | CASSQDRDRSTDTQYF
TRBJ1-1 | NA | NA | TRBV5-1 | TGCGCCAGCAATCTGCACGAGGGGGTTGAAGCTTTCTTT | CASNLHEGVEAFF
TRBJ2-3 | NA | NA | TRBV13 | TGTGCCAGCAGCCTACGGGATACGCAGTATTTT | CASSLRDTQYF
TRBJ2-7 | NA | NA | TRBV5-6 | TGTGCCAGCAGCCAGAGGGCCGGGACAATAAGGGGCGAGCAGTACTTC | CASSQRAGTIRGEQYF
TRBJ2-7 | NA | NA | TRBV4-1 | TGCGCCAGCAGCCAAGTAAAGGGCGTCTACGAGCAGTACTTC | CASSQVKGVYEQYF
TRBJ2-5 | NA | NA | TRBV11-2 | TGTGCCAGCAGCTTAGGGCGAAACCTGTACCAAGAGACCCAGTACTTC | CASSLGRNLYQETQYF
TRBJ1-1 | NA | NA | TRBV7-2 | TGTGCCAGCAGCCGAGCGGCCCAAGCGGCTTTCTTT | CASSRAAQAAFF
TRBJ1-5 | NA | NA | TRBV30 | TGTGCCTGGGGACACGATAGCAATCAGCCCCAGCATTTT | CAWGHDSNQPQHF
TRBJ2-3 | NA | NA | TRBV2 | TGTGCCAGCAGTAGGGACTTCGGAGATACGCAGTATTTT | CASSRDFGDTQYF
TRBJ2-1 | NA | TRBD1 | TRBV15 | TGTGCCACCAGCAGCAGAAGATCAACAGGGGTCGAGCAGTTCTTC | CATSSRRSTGVEQFF
TRBJ1-6 | NA | NA | TRBV18 | TGTGCCAGCTCACCGGACAGAAATTCACCCCTCCACTTT | CASSPDRNSPLHF
TRBJ1-2 | NA | TRBD1 | TRBV6-5 | TGTGCCAGCAGCACTGACAGGGGGGATGGCTACACCTTC | CASSTDRGDGYTF
TRBJ1-5 | NA | TRBD1 | TRBV19 | TGTGCCAGTAGGGGACAGGGGGCGGATCAGCCCCAGCATTTT | CASRGQGADQPQHF
TRBJ2-2 | NA | NA | TRBV3-1/TRBV3-2 | TGTGCCAGCAGCCAGGGGGCGAGGACCGGGGAGCTGTTTTTT | CASSQGARTGELFF
TRBJ2-3 | once | NA | TRBV4-3 | TGCGCCAGCAGCCAAGATCGTGGGGGGAATCCAGATACGCAGTATTTT | CASSQDRGGNPDTQYF
TRBJ2-1 | NA | TRBD1 | TRBV3-1/TRBV3-2 | TGTGCCAGCAGCCAACTTAACAGGGGGACTGAGCAGTTCTTC | CASSQLNRGTEQFF
TRBJ2-4 | NA | NA | TRBV14 | TGTGCCAGCAGGGGGCAACAAAACATTCAGTACTTC | CASRGQQNIQYF